One sample yielded the 26 T cell receptor beta chains listed below, sequenced in a study of neurological immune-mediated disorders. TCRdb re-derived calls from the 5' RACE reads in MiXCR, one entry per CDR3 protein. The data hold roughly 20,000 distinct CDR3 sequences, with 6.5% to 9% observed a single time. The sequenced material came from CD8+ T cells from blood. Source of these receptors: a woman in her twenties or thirties with HTLV-1-associated myelopathy (HAM/TSP).

Many counts were recorded for this clonotype. The chain couples TRBV20-1 to TRBJ1-1; D gene uncertain. Germline CDR1 reads DFQATT; CDR2 reads SNEGSKA (reference sequence). Trimming left V 3 bases short and J 5 bases short, with 10 bases between. This CDR3 is 12 amino acids long. The CDR3 DNA reads TGCAGTGCTAGGGGGAGGGTGACTGAAGCTTTCTTT. Translation gives CSARGRVTEAFF.

V and J are TRBV2 and TRBJ2-7; TRBD1 aligns across 7 bases. This CDR3 has 16 amino acids. Germline-derived CDR1 and CDR2 are SNHLY and FYNNEI. The ends lost 2 bases at V and 2 bases at J; junction bases unmatched: 9. The CDR3 DNA reads as TGTGCCAGCAGTGAAATACCGGGGACAGATGCCTACGAGCAGTACTTC. Translation: CASSEIPGTDAYEQYF.

This clonotype has at least ten counts. The gene calls are TRBV20-1 and TRBJ2-7; 8 bases agree with TRBD2. V lost 4 bases to trimming and J lost 2 bases; unmatched junction nucleotides: 25. Germline V gene data show CDR1 as DFQATT and CDR2 as SNEGSKA (reference sequence). The CDR3 contains 20 residues. The CDR3 DNA reads TGCAGTGCTATCGCGCGATCGAAACGGGGGGGGGCACCTGCAACCTACGAGCAGTACTTC. Translation: CSAIARSKRGGAPATYEQYF.

This clonotype was counted ten times or more. The V and J genes are TRBV7-8 and TRBJ2-1, with D possibly being TRBD1 (6 bases). CDR1 SGHVS and CDR2 FQNEAQ come from the germline V gene. Trimming removed 6 bases from V and 11 bases from J, with 23 bases in between. The CDR3 loop spans 15 amino acids. The DNA of the CDR3 is TGTGCCAGCAGTTCACTCACGCTTCGGACAGACCAGCAGTTCTTC. Protein product: CASSSLTLRTDQQFF.

This clonotype was detected many times. The genes are TRBV5-1 and TRBJ1-2, with D possibly matching TRBD1 (6 bases). With 0 bases removed from V and 2 bases from J, the gap between germline ends came to 17 bases. This CDR3 comprises 17 residues. The germline gives CDR1 SGHRS, CDR2 YFSETQ. CDR3 DNA sequence: TGCGCCAGCAGCTTGGGGGGGCGACGGATCCAGAACTATGGCTACACCTTC. Translation: CASSLGGRRIQNYGYTF.

This clonotype was observed many times. J is TRBJ2-3 and V is TRBV30; D gene unclear. V was trimmed by 0 bases and J by 5 bases, leaving 3 bases between them. The CDR3 runs 11 residues. Germline CDR1 is GTSNPN and CDR2 is SVGIG (reference sequence). CDR3 sequence reads: CAWSVGDTQYF. In DNA, the CDR3 is TGTGCCTGGAGTGTAGGAGATACGCAGTATTTT.

This clonotype was detected many times. The rearrangement links TRBV6-4 to TRBJ2-2; D might be TRBD1 (5 bases). V lost 0 bases and J 1 base, leaving 9 bases between the germline ends. Germline V gene sequence: CDR1 MRHNA, CDR2 SNTAGT. There are 16 residues in the CDR3. The CDR3: CASSDSGQGNTGELFF. Written as DNA, the CDR3 is TGTGCCAGCAGTGACTCAGGCCAGGGGAACACCGGGGAGCTGTTTTTT.

In its sample, this clonotype was seen many times. The V gene is TRBV9, the J gene TRBJ2-1; 7 bases match TRBD2. V was clipped by 0 bases and J by 4 bases; unmatched bases: 4. The CDR3 loop spans 15 amino acids. Germline assignment: CDR1 SGDLS and CDR2 YYNGEE. CDR3 sequence: CASSVGGGDYNEQFF. CDR3 DNA sequence: TGTGCCAGCAGCGTAGGGGGAGGGGATTACAATGAGCAGTTCTTC.

This clonotype was observed many times. The chain joins TRBV15 to TRBJ2-4; tentative D call: TRBD1 (5 bases). The V end was cut by 0 bases, the J end by 0 bases, with 12 bases between. The germline CDR1 and CDR2 sequences are LNHNV and YYDKDF (reference sequence). CDR3 length: 17 residues. The CDR3 spells CATSRDPTGLAKNIQYF. The CDR3 region has the DNA TGTGCCACCAGCAGAGATCCAACAGGTCTAGCCAAAAACATTCAGTACTTC.

The chain recombines TRBV7-8 with TRBJ2-5; the D is unclear. The CDR3 runs to 14 residues. Per the germline V gene, CDR1 is SGHVS and CDR2 is FQNEAQ. Trimming took 0 bases from V and 4 from J, leaving 9 bases between them. The CDR3 nucleotides are TGTGCCAGCAGCTTAGCCGGCAGCAGAGAGACCCAGTACTTC. This encodes CASSLAGSRETQYF.

This clonotype was recorded a few times. The V call is TRBV10-2, the J call TRBJ1-2, with D possibly TRBD1 on 6 matching bases. In germline, CDR1 is WSHSY, CDR2 SAAADI. This CDR3 has 17 amino acids. V lost 2 bases, J lost 8 bases, and 24 bases lay in between. CDR3 in DNA: TGCGCCAGCAGTGAGCCGCGCGGAGGTGTAGGGGGAGGCGGCTACACCTTC. Protein product: CASSEPRGGVGGGGYTF.

This clonotype has at least ten counts. The chain links TRBV20-1 to TRBJ1-2, with TRBD1 matching over 8 bases. The CDR3 extends over 13 amino acids. The V gene end was trimmed by 3 bases and the J gene end by 8 bases; junction bases not matched to a gene: 8. Per germline, CDR1 DFQATT and CDR2 SNEGSKA (reference sequence). The CDR3: CSASATGEGGYTF. The CDR3 nucleotides read TGCAGTGCTAGTGCGACAGGGGAAGGAGGCTACACCTTC.

This clonotype was observed at least ten times. The CDR3 sequence is CASSQAVRGLSYNEQFF. CDR3 coding DNA: TGCGCCAGCAGCCAAGCCGTCCGGGGGCTCTCCTACAATGAGCAGTTCTTC. This rearrangement joins TRBV4-1 to TRBJ2-1; D tentatively fits TRBD1 or TRBD2 (6 bases each). The CDR3 is 17 amino acids. The germline V gene has CDR1 MGHRA and CDR2 YSYEKL. V was trimmed by 1 base and J by 0 bases, leaving 13 bases between them.

This clonotype showed up many times. The rearrangement joins TRBV6-1 to TRBJ2-3, with D maybe TRBD1 (6 bases). The CDR3 is 17 residues long. Trimming took off 2 bases at V and 0 bases at J, with 15 bases between the two ends. Germline V CDR1 and CDR2: MNHNS, SASEGT. CDR3 in amino acids: CASSESTGWASTDTQYF. The DNA of the CDR3 is TGTGCCAGCAGTGAATCAACAGGGTGGGCTAGCACAGATACGCAGTATTTT.

By proportion, this clonotype is medium-sized. This chain joins TRBV20-1 and TRBJ2-7, with D perhaps TRBD1 (5 bases). Trimming shortened V by 0 bases and J by 5 bases, and 8 bases separated the two germline ends. This CDR3 is built from 12 residues. Germline V gene lookup returns CDR1 DFQATT and CDR2 SNEGSKA (reference sequence). CDR3 amino acids: CSARDRGHEQYF. CDR3 bases: TGCAGTGCTAGAGATAGGGGCCACGAGCAGTACTTC.

This clonotype was detected ten times or more. V usage is TRBV12-3 or TRBV12-4 and J usage is TRBJ2-1, with D possibly being TRBD1 (7 bases). The CDR3 has 15 residues. Trimming pared 4 bases from V and 1 base from J, leaving 11 bases between. CDR3 sequence reads: CASSSPGGSYNEQFF. The DNA for the CDR3 is TGTGCCAGCAGTTCCCCAGGGGGGTCCTACAATGAGCAGTTCTTC.

This clonotype was observed at least ten times. The chain employs TRBV12-3 or TRBV12-4 and TRBJ1-6; TRBD1 matches at 7 bases. The V gene end was trimmed by 4 bases and the J gene end by 8 bases; junction bases not matched to a gene: 5. The CDR3 extends over 14 amino acids. The CDR3 reads CASSSPTGDSPLHF. CDR3 sequence (DNA): TGTGCCAGCAGTTCACCTACAGGGGATTCACCCCTCCACTTT.

This clonotype was seen a few times. This chain uses TRBV4-2 with TRBJ1-1; D unclear. The length of the CDR3 is 13 residues. V was pared by 2 bases and J by 1 base, with 5 bases between. Germline V CDR1 and CDR2: LGHNA, YNFKEQ. This CDR3 is CASSQLANTEAFF. The CDR3 DNA follows: TGTGCCAGCAGCCAATTGGCGAACACTGAAGCTTTCTTT.

This clonotype has ten or more counts. J is TRBJ1-4 and V is TRBV14; 7 nucleotides match TRBD1. Looked up from germline, CDR1 is SGHDN and CDR2 is FVKESK. Germline trimming cut 4 bases from V and 8 bases from J; bases unmatched to any gene: 16. This CDR3 is built from 17 residues. The CDR3 sequence: CASSPDRRGRIGEKLFF. The CDR3 DNA is TGTGCCAGCAGCCCCGACCGAAGGGGGCGAATCGGCGAAAAACTGTTTTTT.

This clonotype was detected many times. This chain uses TRBV20-1 with TRBJ1-1; tentatively, D is TRBD1 (6 bases). The CDR3 sequence is 15 residues long. The germline gives CDR1 DFQATT, CDR2 SNEGSKA (reference sequence). The V end lost 0 bases, the J end lost 3 bases, and 14 bases lay between the germline ends. Here the CDR3 reads CSARDIPSGDTEAFF. The DNA of the CDR3 is TGCAGTGCTAGAGATATCCCCTCAGGGGACACTGAAGCTTTCTTT.

This clonotype was counted at least ten times. The V gene is TRBV12-5, the J gene TRBJ2-1; 12 nucleotides line up with TRBD2. Germline V gives CDR1 LGHNT, CDR2 FRNRAP. Losses at the gene ends were 2 bases for V and 7 bases for J; bases not matched to a gene: 9. The CDR3 consists of 17 residues. This CDR3 reads CASGLIPSGGAFNEQFF. The CDR3 nucleotides read TGTGCTAGTGGTTTGATCCCTAGCGGGGGGGCCTTTAATGAGCAGTTCTTC.

This clonotype was seen at least ten times. CDR3 DNA: TGCAGTGCGCCCCTCGGACAGGGTGGTACCGGGGAGCTGTTTTTT. It yields the protein CSAPLGQGGTGELFF. This rearrangement joins TRBV20-1 to TRBJ2-2; 8 nucleotides align to TRBD1. The CDR3 extends over 15 amino acids. From germline, CDR1 is DFQATT and CDR2 SNEGSKA (reference sequence). V shed 6 bases and J 5 bases; nucleotides not matched to a gene: 11.

This clonotype has at least ten counts. The chain is built from TRBV20-1 and TRBJ2-7, with D possibly TRBD2 on 5 matching bases. V lost 5 bases, J lost 5 bases, and 22 bases lay in between. Germline V CDR1 and CDR2: DFQATT, SNEGSKA (reference sequence). The CDR3 sequence is 15 residues long. For the CDR3, the DNA is TGCAGTGCTCGAACCCGGGAAGGGCCCAATGACGAGCAGTACTTC. It specifies CSARTREGPNDEQYF.

This clonotype was detected many times. The genes are TRBV5-5 and TRBJ2-3; 8 bases match TRBD2. CDR3 length: 15 amino acids. Germline loops: CDR1 SGHKS, CDR2 YYEKEE (reference sequence). The J segment lost 4 bases and the V segment lost 2 bases, leaving 6 bases of the junction unmatched. The DNA of the CDR3 is TGTGCCAGCAGCTTCTGGGCGGGGGGCGCAGATACGCAGTATTTT. Its translation is CASSFWAGGADTQYF.

This clonotype was seen at least ten times. This sequence joins TRBV18 and TRBJ2-2, with no clear D. V dropped 2 bases and J dropped 0 bases, with 4 bases sitting between them. The CDR3 has 14 amino acids. Germline V CDR1 and CDR2: KGHSH, LQKENI. The CDR3 nucleotides are TGTGCCAGCTCACCAGGGTCGAACACCGGGGAGCTGTTTTTT. It translates to CASSPGSNTGELFF. The full variable domain, with the rest looked up from reference TRBV18 and TRBJ2-2, is NAGVMQNPRHLVRRRGQEARLRCSPMKGHSHVYWYRQLPEEGLKFMVYLQKENIIDESGMPKERFSAEFPKEGPSILRIQQVVRGDSAAYFCASSPGSNTGELFFGEGSRLTVL.

There are many counts of this clonotype. The chain recombines TRBV5-1 with TRBJ2-7; tentative D call: TRBD1 (5 bases). V lost 4 bases and J 2 bases, leaving 19 bases between the germline ends. The CDR3 totals 16 residues. Germline values: CDR1 SGHRS, CDR2 YFSETQ. CDR3 in amino acids: CASSQGRQEFAYEQYF. The CDR3 coding sequence is TGCGCCAGCAGCCAGGGCCGGCAAGAGTTCGCCTACGAGCAGTACTTC.